This TCR beta chain appears in the sequencing data of a study of Graves' ophthalmopathy and Graves' hyperthyroidism. CDR3 length equals 14 residues. Unmatched junction bases numbered 10, after V lost 4 bases and J lost 5 bases. Germline V lookup: CDR1 DFQATT, CDR2 SNEGSKA (reference sequence). CDR3 regions of TCR beta were amplified from RNA transcripts. A first-round RT-PCR used HTBI primers, followed by a second-round multiplex PCR. TCRdb re-analysed the multiplex PCR reads in MiXCR, keeping a single row per CDR3 protein. This sample has 560,000 or so distinct CDR3 sequences, with approximately 37% found just once. Concerning this clonotype itself: Its specificity is not known.

Findings of the study overall: Most thyroid clonotypes expanded beyond 0.001 frequency were also found in blood. Ophthalmopathy was separated from stable hyperthyroidism by a 13-signature model with 87.88% sensitivity and 75% to 83% specificity.

Physicians reached a diagnosis by relying on clinical symptoms, serum thyroxine, TRAb, thyroid ultrasound and orbital computed tomography. The sequenced sample was peripheral blood or thyroid tissue (not recorded which). The sequence was collected from an adult man with Graves' hyperthyroidism. The V and J genes are TRBV20-1 and TRBJ2-5; TRBD1 matches at 7 bases. In DNA, the CDR3 is TGCAGTGCTATCCCCGGGACAGCCTCGGAGACCCAGTACTTC. It translates to CSAIPGTASETQYF.